This T cell receptor beta chain derives from a study of T cell repertoires in cytomegalovirus infection. In regard to this clonotype: Its antigen is unknown.

MiXCR, run by TCRdb on the reads, gives a single entry per CDR3 protein. The table has hundreds of thousands of distinct CDR3 sequences, about 33% seen once; the top ten hold 18%. CDR3 length equals 14 residues. Germline V lookup: CDR1 SNHLY, CDR2 FYNNEI. V was pared by 7 bases and J by 3 bases, with 12 bases between. Sequencing used cultured PBMCs, obtained from culture after CMV antigen stimulation. This receptor was identified in a human donor in good health (CMV status not recorded). Some clones in this sample may be carry-over from other donors' samples. The gene calls are TRBV2 and TRBJ2-2, with unresolved D. This CDR3 reads CASNLGWDTGELFF. The DNA for the CDR3 is TGTGCCAGCAACTTAGGCTGGGACACCGGGGAGCTGTTTTTT.